The 7 T cell receptor beta chains below were found in one sample sequenced in a study of shared clonotypes between healthy human individuals. TCRdb's table, derived via immunoSEQ multiplex PCR, lists solely in-frame clones and lacks some. The repertoire holds about 2.1 million clones, with around 95% as singletons. It was CD45RO-negative cells, positively selected for CCR7, that made up naive CD8 cells, with terminally differentiated effector memory CD45RA+ cells excluded. The sequenced sample consisted of naive CD8+ T cells from PBMCs. The receptors derive from a man aged 18 to 29 in good health. Some clones in this sample may be carry-over from other donors' samples.

This chain connects TRBV7-8 to TRBJ2-2; TRBD2 agrees at 10 bases. Germline values: CDR1 SGHVS, CDR2 FQNEAQ. Trimming removed 4 bases from V and 8 bases from J; junction bases left unmatched: 4. CDR3 size: 14 residues. The CDR3 region is CASSSGTSAGELFF. The CDR3 nucleotides are TGTGCCAGCAGCTCCGGGACTAGCGCGGGGGAGCTGTTTTTT.

With respect to this clone: Other DNA sequences in this specimen translate into the identical CDR3. CDR3 DNA sequence: TGTGCCAGCAGTTACAGGGGGCGAGGGACTGAAGCTTTCTTT. Translated: CASSYRGRGTEAFF. V and J are TRBV28 and TRBJ1-1; 9 nucleotides line up with TRBD1. J gave up 5 bases and V 4 bases, and 5 bases lay outside the gene matches. The CDR3 consists of 14 residues. The germline V gene has CDR1 MDHEN and CDR2 SYDVKM. Supplemented by reference TRBV28 and TRBJ1-1, the full variable domain reads DVKVTQSSRYLVKRTGEKVFLECVQDMDHENMFWYRQDPGLGLRLIYFSYDVKMKEKGDIPEGYSVSREKKERFSLILESASTNQTSMYLCASSYRGRGTEAFFGQGTRLTVV.

The V call is TRBV6-6, the J call TRBJ1-1; 7 bases line up with TRBD1. CDR3 length: 12 amino acids. Germline CDR1 is MNHNY and CDR2 is SVGAGI (reference sequence). The junction had 3 bases not matched to a gene; V was cut back by 7 bases and J by 4 bases. Written as DNA, the CDR3 is TGTGCCAGCAATCGGGACAGCACTGAAGCTTTCTTT. Encoded protein: CASNRDSTEAFF.

The chain employs TRBV11-2 and TRBJ2-1; 7 nucleotides align to TRBD2. This CDR3 contains 17 residues. Trimming cost V 3 bases and J 10 bases; bases outside gene matches: 18. Per germline, CDR1 SGHAT and CDR2 FQNNGV. The CDR3, as DNA: TGTGCCAGCAGCTTGTTCGGTCTAGCGGACGGATGGGGCGAGCAGTTCTTC. This encodes CASSLFGLADGWGEQFF.

The CDR3 DNA reads TGTGCCAGCCAAGGGACAGGGGATTTCTCTGGGGCCAACGTCCTGACTTTC. Protein sequence: CASQGTGDFSGANVLTF. The chain recombines TRBV7-9 with TRBJ2-6; 10 bases map to TRBD1. Germline CDR1 SEHNR, CDR2 FQNEAQ (reference sequence). J lost 0 bases, V lost 8 bases, and 7 bases had no gene match. There are 17 residues in the CDR3. Complete variable domain (other parts from reference TRBV7-9 and TRBJ2-6): DTGVSQNPRHKITKRGQNVTFRCDPISEHNRLYWYRQTLGQGPEFLTYFQNEAQLEKSRLLSDRFSAERPKGSFSTLEIQRTEQGDSAMYLCASQGTGDFSGANVLTFGAGSRLTVL.

Only one count was recorded for this clone. The chain is built from TRBV10-2 and TRBJ2-3; unclear D gene. Germline assignment: CDR1 WSHSY and CDR2 SAAADI. The CDR3 runs to 13 residues. V lost 3 bases and J lost 1, with 5 bases in between. CDR3 in amino acids: CASSEPGTDTQYF. The CDR3 DNA sequence: TGCGCCAGCAGTGAACCGGGCACAGATACGCAGTATTTT.

The chain links TRBV18 to TRBJ2-1; D is unclear. Per the germline V gene, CDR1 is KGHSH and CDR2 is LQKENI. V lost 3 bases, J lost 2 bases, and 14 bases lay in between. The CDR3 has 16 amino acids. The CDR3 here is CASSPPPVQPYNEQFF. The CDR3 coding sequence is TGTGCCAGCTCACCTCCACCCGTACAACCCTACAATGAGCAGTTCTTC.